The clone carrying this T cell receptor beta chain turned up a few times. Its antigen is not identified. The study's findings and limits: The larger cohort examined one V-J beta rearrangement, not whole repertoires. Tumor memory CD4+ T cell TCR gene usage was found to cluster with blood and lymph node memory CD4+ cells and with lymph node naive CD4+ cells.

Germline CDR1 and CDR2: SEHNR and FQNEAQ (reference sequence). Trimming pared 0 bases from V and 4 bases from J, leaving 16 bases between. This CDR3 has 17 residues. CD25-based Treg depletion was applied to purified naive CD4+ T cells. Semi-nested PCR with Nested Universal Primer A followed constant-region reverse priming of full-length variable regions. TCRdb used MiXCR to reprocess the 5' RACE reads, holding one entry per CDR3 protein. The sample carries about 40,000 distinct CDR3 sequences, around 18% recorded once. The origin of this receptor is a female donor with breast cancer. The specimen sequenced was naive CD4+ T cells sorted from a lymph node. The subset is: naive CD4+ T cells, CD4+CD45RA+CD25-. This chain uses TRBV7-9 with TRBJ1-3; D not resolved. CDR3 region: CASSLAKGGKKGNTIYF. CDR3 nucleotide sequence: TGTGCCAGCAGCTTAGCGAAGGGCGGAAAGAAGGGAAACACCATATATTTT.